These 12 T cell receptor beta chains came from one sample sequenced in a study of T cell clonality in common variable immunodeficiency. Profiling relied on immunoSEQ multiplex PCR, and the TCRdb table lists in-frame clones only, not all of them. The profile covers 40,000 to 65,000 clones, none occurring a single time. Material: peripheral blood mononuclear cells. The receptor source for this set is a person aged 18 to 70 in good health.

There are many counts of this clone. The read ends 3 residues early relative to the CDR3; the germline J gene fills the gap. The genes are TRBV20-1 and TRBJ2-5; tentatively, D is TRBD1 (6 bases). The ends were cut back, 0 bases at V and 5 bases at J, with 19 bases in the middle. There are 16 residues in the CDR3. Per the germline V gene, CDR1 is DFQATT and CDR2 is SNEGSKA (reference sequence). The CDR3 spells CSARDDLRGKGETQYF. The covered CDR3 bases are TGCAGTGCTAGAGATGATTTAAGGGGGAAGGGGGAGACC.

This clone was detected ten times or more. The read ends 3 residues early relative to the CDR3; the germline J gene fills the gap. V is TRBV7-6 and J is TRBJ2-7, with 9 nucleotides matching TRBD2. With V trimmed by 5 bases and J by 3 bases, 11 bases remained unmatched. Germline V gene sequence: CDR1 SGHVS, CDR2 FNYEAQ. This CDR3 contains 16 residues. The CDR3 loop reads CASSDIGTSSYYEQYF. The CDR3 DNA, read in part, is TGTGCCAGCAGCGATATCGGGACTAGCAGCTACTACGAG.

This clone was counted many times. The sequence runs out 3 residues before the end of the CDR3; the remainder is reconstructed from the germline J gene. The chain employs TRBV5-4 and TRBJ1-1; D remains unclear. This CDR3 has 13 residues. Trimming took 4 bases from V and 0 from J, leaving 7 bases between them. Looked up from germline, CDR1 is SGHNT and CDR2 is YYREEE (reference sequence). The sequenced CDR3 bases are TGTGCCAGCAGCCCAGTCCTGAACACTGAA. It yields the protein CASSPVLNTE. The CDR3 as a whole reads CASSPVLNTEAFF. Full variable domain (rest looked up from reference TRBV5-4 and TRBJ1-1): ETGVTQSPTHLIKTRGQQVTLRCSSQSGHNTVSWYQQALGQGPQFIFQYYREEENGRGNFPPRFSGLQFPNYSSELNVNALELDDSALYLCASSPVLNTEAFFGQGTRLTVV.

This clone was seen many times. The sequence runs out 3 residues before the end of the CDR3; the remainder is reconstructed from the germline J gene. The chain couples TRBV19 to TRBJ1-1, with 9 bases matching TRBD1. The CDR3 runs 14 residues. Germline assignment: CDR1 LNHDA and CDR2 SQIVND (reference sequence). The V and J ends lost 7 bases and 2 bases, in that order; junction bases with no gene match: 5. The CDR3 bases that were read are TGTGCCAGTACAACAGGGGGCGCTAACACTGAA. Translating it yields CASTTGGANTE. The CDR3, in full, reads CASTTGGANTEAFF.

Many counts were recorded for this clone. The read ends 3 residues early relative to the CDR3; the germline J gene fills the gap. The V call is TRBV6-1, the J call TRBJ1-4, with D perhaps TRBD1 (6 bases). V gave up 10 bases and J gave up 5 bases, with 17 bases separating them. Germline V gives CDR1 MNHNS, CDR2 SASEGT. The CDR3 extends over 14 amino acids. The sequenced part of the CDR3 DNA is TGTGCCAACAGGGAATCGGGTGGGAATGAAAAA. Its protein product is CANRESGGNEK. From start to end, the CDR3 is CANRESGGNEKLFF.

This clone was observed a few times. Sequencing ends 3 residues short of the CDR3 end; the germline J gene provides the rest. The chain has TRBV18 and TRBJ2-3, with D possibly TRBD1 on 6 matching bases. The CDR3 has 14 amino acids. Germline V gives CDR1 KGHSH, CDR2 LQKENI. The CDR3 sequence is CASSPVLGAQPQYF. The part of the CDR3 DNA that was read is TGTGCCAGCTCACCTGTTCTGGGGGCTCAGCCG.

This clone was seen at least ten times. The CDR3 protein is CASSFSIKETQYF. Incomplete CDR3 DNA: TGCGCCAGCAGCTTTAGCATCAAAGAGACC. The J gene is TRBJ2-5, the V gene TRBV5-1; D not certain. Sequencing ends 3 residues short of the CDR3 end; the germline J gene provides the rest. This CDR3 comprises 13 residues. The ends were cut back, 2 bases at V and 3 bases at J, with 8 bases in the middle. From germline, CDR1 is SGHRS and CDR2 YFSETQ.

This clone has ten or more counts. The CDR3 is cut off 3 residues early in the read; its end comes from the germline J gene. This chain uses TRBV7-2 with TRBJ1-3; 7 bases are a match to TRBD1. CDR1 SGHTA and CDR2 FQGNSA come from the germline V gene. The CDR3 length is 15 residues. V was pared by 5 bases and J by 2 bases, with 6 bases of the junction left unmatched. The CDR3 DNA, read in part, is TGTGCCAGCAGCCGTGGGACAGTCGCTGGAAACACC. It yields the protein CASSRGTVAGNT. The full CDR3 protein is CASSRGTVAGNTIYF.

Worth noting for this clone: An end of the junction does not agree with germline; a read error may underlie this. The read is 3 residues too short to cover the CDR3 end, so that end is filled in from the germline J gene. V is TRBV7-3 and J is TRBJ1-3; TRBD1 is a possible D gene (5 bases). This CDR3 has 14 amino acids. Germline CDR1 SGHTA, CDR2 FQGTGA. The CDR3 DNA, read in part, is TGTGCCAGCAGCCCGGGGCCAGCGGGAAACACA. Translating gives CASSPGPAGNT. In full, the CDR3 reads CASSPGPAGNTIYF.

The sample holds many counts of this clone. The read halts 3 residues ahead of the CDR3 end, with the missing end drawn from the germline J gene. The chain employs TRBV19 and TRBJ1-5; no clear D gene. Per the germline V gene, CDR1 is LNHDA and CDR2 is SQIVND (reference sequence). V gave up 3 bases and J gave up 1 base, with 16 bases separating them. The CDR3 length is 17 residues. The DNA read from the CDR3 is TGTGCCAGTAGTATTGGTTCGGGGAGTATCAGCAATCAGCCC. Translation: CASSIGSGSISNQP. The CDR3 in full is CASSIGSGSISNQPQHF.

This clone came up many times. CDR3 bases read: TGCGCCAGCAGCTTGGGTAGTAATGAAAAA. Residues: CASSLGSNEK. The entire CDR3 sequence reads CASSLGSNEKLFF. The chain couples TRBV5-1 to TRBJ1-4; D unresolved. Read coverage stops 3 residues before the CDR3 terminus; the germline J gene supplies the remainder. This CDR3 is 13 amino acids long. CDR1 SGHRS and CDR2 YFSETQ come from the germline V gene. V lost 0 bases and J 4 bases, leaving 4 bases between the germline ends.

This clone was seen at least ten times. The germline gene is not matched at one end of the junction; a read error may be the cause. The observed sequence ends 3 residues before the CDR3 terminus, with the missing tail filled in from the germline J gene. The chain uses TRBV4-2 and TRBJ2-3; 13 bases line up with TRBD2. The germline CDR1 and CDR2 sequences are LGHNA and YNFKEQ. The CDR3 is 17 amino acids. The DNA read from the CDR3 is TGCGCCAGCAGCCGGGGACTAGCGGGATCCAGCACAGATACG. Protein product: CASSRGLAGSSTDT. The CDR3 in its entirety is CASSRGLAGSSTDTQYF.